The 26 T cell receptor beta chains presented below share a single source sample, sequenced in a study of human T cells and chemical hapten exposure. Each CDR3 protein gets one entry after TCRdb re-called the RACE reads with MiXCR. The sample includes around 330,000 distinct CDR3 sequences, 4.5% to 5.5% seen only once; the top ten take about 8.2%. The time point denotes: pre-sensitization, week 0. Treatment described: therapeutic diphenylcyclopropenone sensitization with weekly scalp DPC. The specimen comprised whole blood, sampled in connection with sensitization to the hapten diphenylcyclopropenone (DPC). The receptor set was obtained from a woman aged 18-29 years with alopecia areata. Some clones in this sample may be carry-over from other donors' samples.

This clonotype was counted only a few times. This sequence joins TRBV4-2 and TRBJ2-3; possibly TRBD1 for D (6 bases). The V gene's germline CDR1 is LGHNA and CDR2 YNFKEQ. The CDR3 consists of 16 residues. Trimming took off 3 bases at V and 1 base at J, with 14 bases between the two ends. CDR3 in DNA: TGTGCCAGCAGCCACTCGCCAGGGGACGGCACAGATACGCAGTATTTT. Its protein is CASSHSPGDGTDTQYF.

In its sample, this clonotype was seen many times. As DNA, the CDR3 is TGTGCCAGCAGCTGGGACAGGGGAGACGATGGCTACACCTTC. It translates to CASSWDRGDDGYTF. The chain joins TRBV7-9 to TRBJ1-2; 10 nucleotides agree with TRBD1. The V gene end was trimmed by 4 bases and the J gene end by 6 bases; junction bases not matched to a gene: 5. CDR1 is SEHNR, CDR2 FQNEAQ, per germline (reference sequence). The CDR3 contains 14 residues.

This clonotype was detected ten times or more. The chain recombines TRBV7-9 with TRBJ2-6; perhaps D is TRBD1 or TRBD2 (5 bases each). Germline V gene data show CDR1 as SEHNR and CDR2 as FQNEAQ (reference sequence). V shed 4 bases and J shed 0 bases, with 16 bases lying between them. The CDR3 consists of 18 residues. As DNA, the CDR3 is TGTGCCAGCAGCTCCCGGGACGTAAGAGACTCTGGGGCCAACGTCCTGACTTTC. Its protein product is CASSSRDVRDSGANVLTF.

This clonotype has more than one count but fewer than ten. The chain carries TRBV7-9 and TRBJ1-4; D is undetermined. Germline lookup yields CDR1 SEHNR and CDR2 FQNEAQ (reference sequence). The V and J ends lost 4 bases and 7 bases respectively, with 10 bases between them. The CDR3 is made up of 13 amino acids. The CDR3 spells CASSSLNGEKLFF. The CDR3 nucleotides read TGTGCCAGCAGCTCCCTCAATGGTGAAAAACTGTTTTTT. Variable domain in full (rest from reference TRBV7-9 and TRBJ1-4): DTGVSQNPRHKITKRGQNVTFRCDPISEHNRLYWYRQTLGQGPEFLTYFQNEAQLEKSRLLSDRFSAERPKGSFSTLEIQRTEQGDSAMYLCASSSLNGEKLFFGSGTQLSVL.

This clonotype has just a few counts. The chain carries TRBV7-2 and TRBJ1-4, with a weak D call TRBD1 (6 bases). Between the trimmed V and J ends, which lost 1 base and 4 bases, there was a span of 13 bases. The V gene's germline CDR1 is SGHTA and CDR2 FQGNSA. This CDR3 has 16 residues. CDR3: CASSLGPGGYNEKLFF. The CDR3 DNA reads as TGTGCCAGCAGCTTAGGGCCTGGGGGCTATAATGAAAAACTGTTTTTT.

This clonotype was detected many times. This chain uses TRBV6-5 with TRBJ1-4; D may be TRBD1 (5 bases). The CDR3 is 16 residues long. Trimming removed 3 bases at V and 5 bases at J, with 16 bases between. Germline values: CDR1 MNHEY, CDR2 SVGAGI. CDR3: CASSYSGPGTNEKLFF. Here the CDR3 DNA reads TGTGCCAGCAGTTATTCGGGGCCCGGGACCAATGAAAAACTGTTTTTT.

The V gene is TRBV21-1, the J gene TRBJ1-4. TRBV21-1 is given as a pseudogene. The CDR3 runs 15 residues. CDR3 DNA: TGTGCCAGCAGCAAATTGCTACGGCTGAATGAAAAACTGTTTTTT. This encodes CASSKLLRLNEKLFF.

There are many counts of this clonotype. The J gene is TRBJ1-6, the V gene TRBV27; the D is unclear. V gave up 4 bases and J gave up 5 bases, with 15 bases separating them. This CDR3 comprises 16 residues. Germline CDR1 and CDR2: MNHEY and SMNVEV (reference sequence). The CDR3 sequence is CASSSLGAVNNSPLHF. CDR3 coding DNA: TGTGCCAGCAGTTCTCTGGGAGCTGTCAATAATTCACCCCTCCACTTT.

This clonotype was picked up a small number of times. This chain connects TRBV4-3 to TRBJ1-6; 7 nucleotides align to TRBD1. The V gene end was trimmed by 3 bases and the J gene end by 7 bases; junction bases not matched to a gene: 15. CDR3 length equals 18 residues. Germline CDR1 LGHNA, CDR2 YSLEER. CDR3 region: CASSHGDNRGRRNSPLHF. The CDR3 bases are TGCGCCAGCAGCCATGGGGACAACAGGGGTAGGAGGAATTCACCCCTCCACTTT.

In its sample, this clonotype was seen a few times. This rearrangement joins TRBV18 to TRBJ1-1; TRBD1 is a possible D gene (6 bases). Trimming took off 5 bases at V and 12 bases at J, with 25 bases between the two ends. Germline CDR1 and CDR2: KGHSH and LQKENI. The CDR3 covers 15 residues. The CDR3 loop reads CASSISQGLFGNSFF. The CDR3 coding sequence is TGTGCCAGCTCAATCTCTCAGGGGCTCTTCGGAAACTCTTTCTTT.

This clonotype was detected ten times or more. The J gene is TRBJ2-7, the V gene TRBV20-1, with 11 bases lining up with TRBD1. This CDR3 contains 15 residues. V was pared by 3 bases and J by 6 bases, with 10 bases of the junction left unmatched. Germline V CDR1 and CDR2: DFQATT, SNEGSKA (reference sequence). CDR3 in DNA: TGCAGTGCTAGTTCCCCCGGGACAGGGGGTCCCGAGCAGTACTTC. This gives the protein CSASSPGTGGPEQYF.

This clonotype showed up many times. The chain couples TRBV7-3 to TRBJ2-3; 7 bases match TRBD1. CDR1 is SGHTA and CDR2 is FQGTGA in the germline V gene. CDR3 length: 16 residues. V trimming: 2 bases; J trimming: 3 bases; junction bases outside the gene matches: 8. In nucleotides, the CDR3 is TGTGCCAGCAGCTTATCCCCGACAGGGTTGACAGATACGCAGTATTTT. Translated, it gives CASSLSPTGLTDTQYF.

This clonotype showed up just a few times. V usage is TRBV7-2 and J usage is TRBJ2-3, with 8 bases that match TRBD1. CDR3 length equals 15 residues. Germline CDR1 reads SGHTA; CDR2 reads FQGNSA. The V gene end was trimmed by 5 bases and the J gene end by 6 bases; junction bases not matched to a gene: 10. The CDR3 DNA sequence: TGTGCCAGCAGCCCCCTAGGACAGGGACGGGATACGCAGTATTTT. This encodes CASSPLGQGRDTQYF.

The gene calls are TRBV12-3 or TRBV12-4 and TRBJ2-4; 8 nucleotides agree with TRBD1. Trimming took 5 bases from V and 7 from J; bases not matched to a gene: 10. The CDR3 totals 15 residues. The CDR3 nucleotides read TGTGCCAGCAGTCAAGACAGGGGAGGTGAGAACATTCAGTACTTC. This encodes CASSQDRGGENIQYF.

This clonotype was picked up a small number of times. V gene TRBV5-6 combines with J gene TRBJ2-3, with 8 bases lining up with TRBD2. CDR1 and CDR2 from the germline V gene are SGHDT and YYEEEE. Germline trimming cut 1 base from V and 0 bases from J; bases unmatched to any gene: 4. CDR3 size: 16 residues. CDR3 residues: CASSLFLAGSTDTQYF. CDR3 sequence (DNA): TGTGCCAGCAGCTTGTTCCTAGCGGGTAGCACAGATACGCAGTATTTT.

J is TRBJ1-1 and V is TRBV10-3; 12 positions match TRBD1. The CDR3 extends over 14 amino acids. V lost 2 bases to trimming and J lost 8 bases; unmatched junction nucleotides: 3. Germline loops: CDR1 ENHRY, CDR2 SYGVKD. The CDR3 loop reads CAISEGTGGWEAFF. The CDR3 DNA follows: TGTGCCATCAGTGAGGGGACAGGGGGCTGGGAAGCTTTCTTT.

The chain uses TRBV4-1 and TRBJ1-1; 8 bases agree with TRBD1. The V segment lost 5 bases and the J segment 6 bases; nucleotides outside the gene matches: 14. Per germline, CDR1 MGHRA and CDR2 YSYEKL. There are 16 residues in the CDR3. CDR3 nucleotide sequence: TGCGCCAGCAGCTTCAGGACAGGGCTGAGCGACGCTGAAGCTTTCTTT. As protein: CASSFRTGLSDAEAFF.

Of note for this clonotype: A read error may be the cause here, since a much bigger clone is one base away. This chain's CDR3 is CASRLEQYTQYF. For the CDR3, the DNA is TGTGCCAGCAGATTAGAACAATATACGCAGTATTTT. The rearrangement uses TRBV13 and TRBJ2-3; D gene unclear. Germline lookup yields CDR1 PRHDT and CDR2 FYEKMQ (reference sequence). This CDR3 has 12 amino acids.

This clonotype has just a few counts. The junction differs from germline at one of its ends, possibly a read error. The CDR3 region is CAISESRDNPKSYGYTF. The CDR3 DNA sequence: TGTGCCATCAGTGAGTCAAGAGACAATCCGAAGAGCTATGGCTACACCTTC. The gene calls are TRBV6-1 and TRBJ1-2; D remains unclear. CDR3 length: 17 amino acids. Germline assignment: CDR1 MNHNS and CDR2 SASEGT.

The sample holds many counts of this clonotype. The chain recombines TRBV7-9 with TRBJ2-1, with 11 bases identical to TRBD2. The CDR3 contains 15 residues. CDR1 and CDR2 (germline): SEHNR, FQNEAQ (reference sequence). Trimming took 4 bases from V and 5 from J; bases not matched to a gene: 4. In DNA, the CDR3 is TGTGCCAGCAGCTCAAGACTAGCGGGACACAATGAGCAGTTCTTC. It codes for CASSSRLAGHNEQFF.

CDR3 in amino acids: CASSPEVAFDTEAFF. CDR3 nucleotide sequence: TGCGCCAGCAGCCCGGAGGTAGCTTTCGACACTGAAGCTTTCTTT. The chain is built from TRBV5-1 and TRBJ1-1; D unclear. CDR1 is SGHRS and CDR2 is YFSETQ in the germline V gene. The CDR3 contains 15 residues. V gave up 4 bases and J gave up 3 bases, with 16 bases separating them.

The table lists this clonotype with a few counts. The rearrangement links TRBV7-8 to TRBJ1-4; 9 bases agree with TRBD1. Losses at the gene ends were 5 bases for V and 5 bases for J; bases not matched to a gene: 12. CDR1 is SGHVS, CDR2 FQNEAQ, per germline. The CDR3 is 17 residues long. CDR3 amino acids: CASSGTGTGFRNEKLFF. CDR3 nucleotides: TGTGCCAGCAGCGGGACCGGGACAGGGTTTCGGAATGAAAAACTGTTTTTT.

This clonotype appeared many times. The chain links TRBV6-5 to TRBJ1-6, with D possibly TRBD1 on 5 matching bases. This CDR3 has 15 residues. Trimming pared 0 bases from V and 5 bases from J, leaving 8 bases between. Germline V gene sequence: CDR1 MNHEY, CDR2 SVGAGI. The CDR3 loop reads CASSYSGGDNSPLHF. Here the CDR3 DNA reads TGTGCCAGCAGTTACTCCGGGGGGGATAATTCACCCCTCCACTTT.

This clonotype was detected only a few times. J is TRBJ1-1 and V is TRBV5-1, with a possible D match to TRBD1 (6 bases). Germline V gene lookup returns CDR1 SGHRS and CDR2 YFSETQ. V gave up 4 bases and J gave up 6 bases, with 19 bases separating them. The CDR3 contains 15 residues. The CDR3 bases are TGCGCCAGCAGCCCCACAACAGGGTATGGGTCTGAAGCTTTCTTT. Protein: CASSPTTGYGSEAFF. The variable domain in full, completed from reference TRBV5-1 and TRBJ1-1, reads KAGVTQTPRYLIKTRGQQVTLSCSPISGHRSVSWYQQTPGQGLQFLFEYFSETQRNKGNFPGRFSGRQFSNSRSEMNVSTLELGDSALYLCASSPTTGYGSEAFFGQGTRLTVV.

The table lists this clonotype with many counts. The chain recombines TRBV6-2 or TRBV6-3 with TRBJ1-5; unclear D gene. CDR1 is MNHEY and CDR2 is SVGEGT in the germline V gene. The V and J ends lost 10 bases and 0 bases respectively, with 13 bases between them. This CDR3 region has 14 residues. The CDR3 loop is CATAIASSNQPQHF. In DNA, the CDR3 is TGTGCCACCGCCATTGCTTCTAGCAATCAGCCCCAGCATTTT.

This clonotype was picked up many times. The chain couples TRBV5-1 to TRBJ2-1; 12 nucleotides line up with TRBD2. J lost 10 bases, V lost 4 bases, and 3 bases had no gene match. This CDR3 contains 13 residues. CDR1 SGHRS and CDR2 YFSETQ come from the germline V gene. The CDR3: CASSVGTSGEQFF. CDR3 nucleotide sequence: TGCGCCAGCAGCGTCGGGACTAGCGGGGAGCAGTTCTTC.